This is a list of T cell receptor beta chains from one sample in a study of blood T cell repertoires in COVID-19. Profiled with immunoSEQ multiplex PCR; TCRdb holds only in-frame clones, not every one. The profile shows 250,000 to 300,000 clones, approximately 92% of them singletons. The sequencing sample was made of PBMCs or T cells enriched from blood (not recorded which). These receptors originate from a woman in her 30s who had recovered from COVID-19. Each CDR3 is given without its conserved first and last residue.

cdr3_aa | j_call | v_call
ASSPSGRAGRFNEQF | TRBJ2-1 | TRBV19
ASSDSSAGSYGYT | TRBJ1-2 | TRBV6-1
AWTLGQGGTQY | TRBJ2-3 | TRBV30
ASSYAGLNEQY | TRBJ2-7 | TRBV6-5
ASSRAGQSSYNEQF | TRBJ2-1 | TRBV6-4
ASSPSGNEQF | TRBJ2-1 | TRBV7-3
SVEDDSRPPGYEQY | TRBJ2-7 | TRBV29-1
ASSRDRVYNEQF | TRBJ2-1 | TRBV2
ASRSRGRVQETQY | TRBJ2-5 | TRBV28
AWTLGGYEQY | TRBJ2-7 | TRBV30
ASTPLGTRSNEQF | TRBJ2-1 | TRBV19
ASGAGMNIQY | TRBJ2-4 | TRBV28
ASSLVRGSNEKLF | TRBJ1-4 | TRBV7-2
ASSMGLADTDTQY | TRBJ2-3 | TRBV6-5
ASSLAGQGQETQY | TRBJ2-5 | TRBV7-6